These 32 T cell receptor beta chains originate from one sample sequenced in a study of T cell responses to AZD1222 COVID-19 vaccine. Produced via immunoSEQ multiplex PCR; TCRdb's table is partial and in-frame only. The sample shows approximately 180,000 clones, 88% of them seen only once. Material: peripheral blood, obtained 28 days after the second AZD1222 dose. These receptors were collected from an adult who received the AZD1222 COVID-19 vaccine.

In nucleotides, the CDR3 is TGTGCCAGCAACCCGGACGGGAATCAGCCCCAGCATTTT. Protein sequence: CASNPDGNQPQHF. This chain joins TRBV12-3 or TRBV12-4 and TRBJ1-5, with D hard to call. The CDR3 totals 13 residues. The germline V and J ends were trimmed by 7 bases and 4 bases, with 11 bases remaining between them.

To note about this clone: The identical CDR3 is also encoded by other nucleotide sequences in the sample. The chain recombines TRBV7-3 with TRBJ2-1, with 13 bases lining up with TRBD2. After removal of 5 bases from V and 9 bases from J, the junction contained 7 bases not matched to a gene. CDR3 length: 15 amino acids. CDR1 and CDR2 (germline): SGHTA, FQGTGA. This chain's CDR3 is CASSPTSGRASEQFF. The DNA for the CDR3 is TGTGCCAGCAGCCCAACTAGCGGGAGGGCCAGTGAGCAGTTCTTC.

This sequence joins TRBV9 and TRBJ1-3; D might be TRBD1 (5 bases). The germline V gene has CDR1 SGDLS and CDR2 YYNGEE. This CDR3 is 16 amino acids long. Trimming took off 0 bases at V and 3 bases at J, with 13 bases between the two ends. CDR3 nucleotide sequence: TGTGCCAGCAGCGTAGGCCAGGGTTACGATGGAAACACCATATATTTT. The encoded protein is CASSVGQGYDGNTIYF.

The rearrangement links TRBV29-1 to TRBJ1-1; D remains unclear. CDR3 length: 10 amino acids. Germline assignment: CDR1 SQVTM and CDR2 ANQGSEA. V lost 4 bases to trimming and J lost 3 bases, with 3 bases between them. CDR3 in DNA: TGCAGCGTTGTGGACACTGAAGCTTTCTTT. Protein product: CSVVDTEAFF.

The V call is TRBV19, the J call TRBJ1-1; unclear D gene. The germline CDR1 and CDR2 sequences are LNHDA and SQIVND (reference sequence). V lost 1 base and J lost 1, with 10 bases in between. The CDR3 runs 15 residues. The CDR3 region has the DNA TGTGCCAGTAGTATAGGTCGGCCCCCGAACACTGAAGCTTTCTTT. Its protein is CASSIGRPPNTEAFF.

As DNA, the CDR3 is TGCGCCAGCAGCCACCGACTAGGGCCCCCGTATGAGCAGTTCTTC. Its protein is CASSHRLGPPYEQFF. The V gene is TRBV4-3, the J gene TRBJ2-1; a weak D match, TRBD2 (6 bases). This CDR3 is 15 amino acids long. Germline V gene data show CDR1 as LGHNA and CDR2 as YSLEER. V lost 3 bases, J lost 8 bases, and 17 bases lay in between.

The chain joins TRBV7-2 to TRBJ2-5; 7 nucleotides agree with TRBD1. The CDR3 has 14 amino acids. With 5 bases clipped from V and 4 bases from J, the junction kept 7 bases outside the gene matches. Germline V lookup: CDR1 SGHTA, CDR2 FQGNSA. The CDR3 coding sequence is TGTGCCAGCAGCGGAAACAGGGGCGCAGAGACCCAGTACTTC. Protein: CASSGNRGAETQYF.

This clone was observed once. This rearrangement joins TRBV6-4 to TRBJ2-3, with TRBD2 matching 8 bases. The CDR3 runs to 15 residues. Trimming cost V 3 bases and J 5 bases; bases outside gene matches: 7. Germline assignment: CDR1 MRHNA and CDR2 SNTAGT. This chain's CDR3 is CASSESGSGGDTQYF. The CDR3 bases are TGTGCCAGCAGTGAAAGCGGGAGTGGGGGAGATACGCAGTATTTT.

This chain connects TRBV7-2 to TRBJ2-1, with 14 bases fitting TRBD2. This CDR3 has 15 amino acids. CDR1 is SGHTA and CDR2 is FQGNSA in the germline V gene. Trimming cost V 6 bases and J 10 bases; bases outside gene matches: 8. The CDR3 nucleotides read TGTGCCAGCAGACCTGGGACTAGCGGGAGTGGGGAGCAGTTCTTC. As protein: CASRPGTSGSGEQFF.

This clone showed up just once. The chain employs TRBV7-9 and TRBJ2-7; tentatively, D is TRBD1 (5 bases). The CDR3 consists of 14 residues. The V gene's germline CDR1 is SEHNR and CDR2 FQNEAQ (reference sequence). V was shortened by 1 base and J by 5 bases, with 12 bases between the two germline ends. The chain's CDR3 is CASSLDWGINEQYF. CDR3 nucleotide sequence: TGTGCCAGCAGCTTAGATTGGGGCATCAACGAGCAGTACTTC.

The chain is built from TRBV28 and TRBJ2-1, with D unresolved. V lost 4 bases and J lost 10, with 11 bases in between. Germline CDR1 reads MDHEN; CDR2 reads SYDVKM. The length of the CDR3 is 12 residues. This CDR3 reads CASSWGGSEQFF. CDR3 nucleotides: TGTGCCAGCAGTTGGGGTGGTTCGGAGCAGTTCTTC. Full variable domain (outside the CDR3, taken from reference TRBV28 and TRBJ2-1): DVKVTQSSRYLVKRTGEKVFLECVQDMDHENMFWYRQDPGLGLRLIYFSYDVKMKEKGDIPEGYSVSREKKERFSLILESASTNQTSMYLCASSWGGSEQFFGPGTRLTVL.

V usage is TRBV19 and J usage is TRBJ2-7, with no clear D. The CDR3 runs to 14 residues. Trimming removed 5 bases from V and 3 bases from J, with 14 bases in between. Germline CDR1 is LNHDA and CDR2 is SQIVND (reference sequence). The CDR3 sequence: CASSSRVLGYEQYF. CDR3 nucleotides: TGTGCCAGTAGTTCCCGGGTCTTGGGCTACGAGCAGTACTTC.

The genes are TRBV6-4 and TRBJ2-1; a possible D gene is TRBD1 (5 bases). Trimming cost V 2 bases and J 6 bases, with 5 bases left between them. This CDR3 spans 12 amino acids. Germline values: CDR1 MRHNA, CDR2 SNTAGT. The CDR3 here is CASSDRGNEQFF. CDR3 bases: TGTGCCAGCAGTGACAGGGGCAATGAGCAGTTCTTC.

The V call is TRBV6-4, the J call TRBJ2-7; D not certain. V lost 6 bases and J lost 5, with 20 bases in between. This CDR3 spans 15 amino acids. The germline gives CDR1 MRHNA, CDR2 SNTAGT. DNA of the CDR3: TGTGCCAGCAGCCCCCGGGTGGGGTCCCTCAACGAGCAGTACTTC. Its protein is CASSPRVGSLNEQYF.

This sequence joins TRBV5-1 and TRBJ2-7, with TRBD1 matching 8 bases. Germline CDR1 reads SGHRS; CDR2 reads YFSETQ. The CDR3 consists of 15 residues. With 2 bases clipped from V and 4 bases from J, the junction kept 8 bases outside the gene matches. CDR3 region: CASSLLSGGQYEQYF. As DNA, the CDR3 is TGCGCCAGCAGCTTACTATCAGGGGGCCAATACGAGCAGTACTTC.

The V and J genes are TRBV6-1 and TRBJ2-2; TRBD2 is a possible D gene (5 bases). The CDR3 totals 15 residues. Looked up from germline, CDR1 is MNHNS and CDR2 is SASEGT. V dropped 1 base and J dropped 2 bases, with 8 bases sitting between them. The CDR3 nucleotides read TGTGCCAGCAGTGAAGGCGGGTATAACACCGGGGAGCTGTTTTTT. It yields the protein CASSEGGYNTGELFF.

The chain has TRBV24-1 and TRBJ1-1; TRBD1 is a possible D gene (6 bases). Looked up from germline, CDR1 is KGHDR and CDR2 is SFDVKD. The length of the CDR3 is 12 residues. Between the trimmed V and J ends, which lost 9 bases and 7 bases, there was a span of 14 bases. CDR3 sequence: CATGQRGGEAFF. CDR3 nucleotide sequence: TGTGCCACCGGTCAGAGGGGGGGTGAAGCTTTCTTT.

This chain uses TRBV25-1 with TRBJ1-2; D uncertain. V lost 2 bases and J lost 3, with 10 bases in between. Per the germline V gene, CDR1 is MGHDK and CDR2 is SYGVNS. CDR3 length: 14 amino acids. In DNA, the CDR3 is TGTGCCAGCAGTGAAGCCGGTGCTTACTATGGCTACACCTTC. Translating it yields CASSEAGAYYGYTF.

This rearrangement joins TRBV20-1 to TRBJ2-7, with no clear D. The germline V and J ends were trimmed by 7 bases and 6 bases, with 13 bases remaining between them. This CDR3 comprises 11 residues. Germline V gene lookup returns CDR1 DFQATT and CDR2 SNEGSKA (reference sequence). The CDR3, as DNA: TGCAGTGTCGCTCCACAAGGCGAGCAGTACTTC. Its translation: CSVAPQGEQYF.

The chain combines TRBV10-3 with TRBJ1-1, with D perhaps TRBD1 (6 bases). The CDR3 is 15 residues long. CDR1 and CDR2 from the germline V gene are ENHRY and SYGVKD. V was cut by 0 bases and J by 5 bases, with 13 bases left in between. The CDR3 DNA reads TGTGCCATCAGTGAGTCGCCAGGGGCGCGAACTGAAGCTTTCTTT. Translation gives CAISESPGARTEAFF.

This clone has a handful of counts. The chain employs TRBV7-9 and TRBJ2-1; 12 nucleotides match TRBD2. V lost 0 bases, J lost 2 bases, and 8 bases stayed unmatched. The length of the CDR3 is 19 residues. Germline V gives CDR1 SEHNR, CDR2 FQNEAQ (reference sequence). The CDR3 region is CASSLARLAGVGTYNEQFF. The CDR3 bases are TGTGCCAGCAGCTTAGCGAGACTAGCGGGAGTAGGGACCTACAATGAGCAGTTCTTC.

CDR3: CASSLSDSFYGYTF. DNA of the CDR3: TGTGCCAGCAGCTTATCCGACAGCTTCTATGGCTACACCTTC. The gene calls are TRBV7-8 and TRBJ1-2; D possibly corresponds to TRBD1 (5 bases). The length of the CDR3 is 14 residues. Germline V gives CDR1 SGHVS, CDR2 FQNEAQ. The ends were cut back, 2 bases at V and 4 bases at J, with 11 bases in the middle. Full variable domain (outside the CDR3, taken from reference TRBV7-8 and TRBJ1-2): GAGVSQSPRYKVAKRGQDVALRCDPISGHVSLFWYQQALGQGPEFLTYFQNEAQLDKSGLPSDRFFAERPEGSVSTLKIQRTQQEDSAVYLCASSLSDSFYGYTFGSGTRLTVV.

The rearrangement joins TRBV5-1 to TRBJ1-6; D may be TRBD1 (5 bases). The ends were cut back, 1 base at V and 6 bases at J, with 8 bases in the middle. The CDR3 has 14 amino acids. CDR1 is SGHRS and CDR2 is YFSETQ in the germline V gene. CDR3 DNA sequence: TGCGCCAGCAGCTTGACAGGTGCTAATTCACCCCTCCACTTT. Translated, it gives CASSLTGANSPLHF.

This chain uses TRBV5-1 with TRBJ2-7; 12 nucleotides line up with TRBD2. The trim removed 4 bases at V and 2 bases at J, leaving 7 bases unmatched. Germline CDR1 and CDR2: SGHRS and YFSETQ. The CDR3 is 16 residues long. As DNA, the CDR3 is TGCGCCAGCAGCGTTATACCTAGCGGGAGGGCCTACGAGCAGTACTTC. Translated, it gives CASSVIPSGRAYEQYF.

This clone appeared a single time. The chain has TRBV7-9 and TRBJ2-4, with D possibly matching TRBD2 (6 bases). The CDR3 covers 14 residues. With 5 bases removed from V and 4 bases from J, the gap between germline ends came to 12 bases. Germline values: CDR1 SEHNR, CDR2 FQNEAQ (reference sequence). CDR3: CASSLRGMKNIQYF. The CDR3 DNA is TGTGCCAGCAGCCTTCGGGGGATGAAAAACATTCAGTACTTC.

The rearrangement uses TRBV28 and TRBJ2-3; TRBD2 aligns across 9 bases. The CDR3 runs 15 residues. CDR1 is MDHEN, CDR2 SYDVKM, per germline. J was trimmed by 8 bases and V by 6 bases; bases with no gene match: 12. CDR3 nucleotide sequence: TGTGCCAGCAGGGAAACGGGACTAGCTTTAGGTACGCAGTATTTT. Translating it yields CASRETGLALGTQYF.

This chain connects TRBV4-3 to TRBJ2-2; 14 positions match TRBD2. V lost 1 base, J lost 7 bases, and 5 bases stayed unmatched. CDR1 is LGHNA, CDR2 YSLEER, per germline. The CDR3 runs to 17 residues. In DNA, the CDR3 is TGCGCCAGCAGCCAAGGACTAGCGGGAGGGCGAGGCGGGGAGCTGTTTTTT. This gives the protein CASSQGLAGGRGGELFF.

The gene calls are TRBV27 and TRBJ1-5; possibly TRBD1 for D (6 bases). The CDR3 spans 15 residues. Germline CDR1 is MNHEY and CDR2 is SMNVEV (reference sequence). V lost 2 bases and J 2 bases, leaving 10 bases between the germline ends. CDR3: CASSLGGPGNQPQHF. The DNA of the CDR3 is TGTGCCAGCAGTTTAGGGGGGCCGGGCAATCAGCCCCAGCATTTT.

The chain combines TRBV20-1 with TRBJ1-5; no firm D call. CDR3 length: 11 amino acids. Trimming removed 5 bases at V and 9 bases at J, with 11 bases between. CDR1 DFQATT and CDR2 SNEGSKA come from the germline V gene (reference sequence). The CDR3 sequence: CSALGSGPQHF. In nucleotides, the CDR3 is TGCAGTGCTCTGGGATCGGGGCCCCAGCATTTT.

The V gene is TRBV6-5, the J gene TRBJ2-5; TRBD1 matches 8 bases. From germline, CDR1 is MNHEY and CDR2 SVGAGI. The CDR3 extends over 13 amino acids. Unmatched junction bases numbered 4, after V lost 6 bases and J lost 4 bases. This CDR3 reads CASSDRGAETQYF. The CDR3 nucleotides are TGTGCCAGCAGCGACAGGGGCGCAGAGACCCAGTACTTC.

The genes are TRBV28 and TRBJ1-5; D gene unclear. Per germline, CDR1 MDHEN and CDR2 SYDVKM. Trimming shortened V by 3 bases and J by 1 base, and 4 bases separated the two germline ends. This CDR3 contains 13 residues. CDR3: CASSLDSNQPQHF. DNA for the CDR3: TGTGCCAGCAGTTTGGACAGCAATCAGCCCCAGCATTTT.

Turning to this clone: One end of the junction varies from germline; a read error may be responsible. The chain links TRBV4-3 to TRBJ1-2; D perhaps matches TRBD1 (5 bases). The CDR3 length is 14 residues. Looked up from germline, CDR1 is LGHNA and CDR2 is YSLEER. This CDR3 reads CASSQDEGAALGPF. CDR3 sequence (DNA): TGCGCCAGCAGCCAAGATGAAGGGGCCGCTTTGGGGCCCTTC.